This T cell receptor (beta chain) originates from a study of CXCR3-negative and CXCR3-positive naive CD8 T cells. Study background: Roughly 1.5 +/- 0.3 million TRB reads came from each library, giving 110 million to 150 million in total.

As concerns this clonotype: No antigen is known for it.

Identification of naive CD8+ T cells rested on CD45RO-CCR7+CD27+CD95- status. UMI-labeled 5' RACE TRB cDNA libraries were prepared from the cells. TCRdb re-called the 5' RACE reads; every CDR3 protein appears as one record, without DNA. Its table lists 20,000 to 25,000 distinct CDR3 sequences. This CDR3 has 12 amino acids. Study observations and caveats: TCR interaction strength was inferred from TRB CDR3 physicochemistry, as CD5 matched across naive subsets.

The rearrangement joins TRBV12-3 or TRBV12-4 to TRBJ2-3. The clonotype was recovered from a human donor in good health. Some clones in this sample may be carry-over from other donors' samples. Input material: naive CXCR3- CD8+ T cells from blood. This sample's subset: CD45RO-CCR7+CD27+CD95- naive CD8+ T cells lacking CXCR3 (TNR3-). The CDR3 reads CASSLVPDTQYF.